The 17 T cell receptor beta chains below all came from one sample that was sequenced in a study of regulatory T cells in long-lasting Graves disease. Sample time point: newly diagnosed GD, antithyroid drugs for less than 3 months. Isolated PBMC RNA provided the starting material for the TCR library. Sequencing libraries for TCR beta were prepared with iRepertoire HTBI primers and Arm-PCR of CDR3 regions. From the multiplex PCR reads, TCRdb called clonotypes with MiXCR, one entry per CDR3 protein. The sample includes 300,000 to 400,000 distinct CDR3 sequences, about 14% of them seen just once. The sequenced sample was peripheral blood mononuclear cells (PBMCs), obtained at new diagnosis, from a patient treated with antithyroid drugs. Receptors were obtained from a female donor with Graves disease.

V gene TRBV5-6 combines with J gene TRBJ1-2, with D uncertain. Germline lookup yields CDR1 SGHDT and CDR2 YYEEEE. V lost 3 bases to trimming and J lost 9 bases, with 9 bases between them. The CDR3 contains 11 residues. CDR3 bases: TGTGCCAGCAGCTGGATGGGCAGCTACACCTTC. Amino acids: CASSWMGSYTF.

The table lists this clonotype with many counts. V and J are TRBV11-2 and TRBJ2-5; no reliable D call. Between the trimmed V and J ends, which lost 1 base and 4 bases, there was a span of 10 bases. In germline, CDR1 is SGHAT, CDR2 FQNNGV. This CDR3 region has 14 residues. CDR3 in DNA: TGTGCCAGCAGCTTAGTTTGGGTAGGAGAGACCCAGTACTTC. This gives the protein CASSLVWVGETQYF.

The chain links TRBV24-1 to TRBJ2-5; 13 bases agree with TRBD2. The CDR3 totals 16 residues. V trimming: 3 bases; J trimming: 5 bases; junction bases outside the gene matches: 5. The germline V gene has CDR1 KGHDR and CDR2 SFDVKD. The DNA of the CDR3 is TGTGCCACCAGTGATCCGACTAGCGGGAGGCGGGAGACCCAGTACTTC. Its translation: CATSDPTSGRRETQYF.

This clonotype was counted only a few times. A much larger clone lies one base from this, so it may be a read error. V usage is TRBV28 and J usage is TRBJ2-5, with 10 positions matching TRBD1. The CDR3 is made up of 14 amino acids. Germline lookup yields CDR1 MDHEN and CDR2 SYDVKM. Trimming took 4 bases from V and 7 from J; bases not matched to a gene: 6. The CDR3 nucleotides read TGTGCCAGCAGTTCCCTTGGACAGGGGGGGACCCAGTACTTC. This codes for CASSSLGQGGTQYF. Drawing the rest from reference TRBV28 and TRBJ2-5, the complete variable domain is DVKVTQSSRYLVKRTGEKVFLECVQDMDHENMFWYRQDPGLGLRLIYFSYDVKMKEKGDIPEGYSVSREKKERFSLILESASTNQTSMYLCASSSLGQGGTQYFGPGTRLLVL.

Many counts were recorded for this clonotype. CDR3 region: CASSTGNVRTGDNYGYTF. DNA for the CDR3: TGTGCCAGCAGCACAGGGAATGTCCGGACAGGGGACAACTATGGCTACACCTTC. The chain joins TRBV7-6 to TRBJ1-2; TRBD1 agrees at 9 bases. The CDR3 covers 18 residues. V was pared by 5 bases and J by 2 bases, with 15 bases of the junction left unmatched. Germline CDR1 and CDR2: SGHVS and FNYEAQ. Using reference TRBV7-6 and TRBJ1-2 for the parts outside the CDR3, the full variable domain is GAGVSQSPRYKVTKRGQDVALRCDPISGHVSLYWYRQALGQGPEFLTYFNYEAQQDKSGLPNDRFSAERPEGSISTLTIQRTEQRDSAMYRCASSTGNVRTGDNYGYTFGSGTRLTVV.

Concerning this clonotype: A much larger clone lies a single base off, so this may be a read error. J is TRBJ2-1 and V is TRBV7-2, with 9 bases that match TRBD1. The CDR3 loop spans 16 amino acids. Germline CDR1 reads SGHTA; CDR2 reads FQGNSA. The CDR3 protein is CACSLSTGGTANEQFF. CDR3 DNA sequence: TGTGCCTGCAGCTTATCAACAGGGGGCACGGCGAATGAGCAGTTCTTC.

The chain uses TRBV12-3 or TRBV12-4 and TRBJ1-1; D is unresolved. CDR3 length: 15 amino acids. The V gene lost 5 bases and the J gene lost 7 bases, with 20 bases spanning the gap. CDR3 loop: CASSEDGHNTIEAFF. CDR3 nucleotides: TGTGCCAGCAGTGAGGACGGGCACAATACAATTGAAGCTTTCTTT.

The chain uses TRBV15 and TRBJ1-1; the D gene is possibly TRBD1 (6 bases). This CDR3 has 16 residues. Germline values: CDR1 LNHNV, CDR2 YYDKDF (reference sequence). The V and J ends lost 0 bases and 0 bases respectively, with 11 bases between them. The DNA for the CDR3 is TGTGCCACCAGCAGAGATCGCGAGGGGGTGAACACTGAAGCTTTCTTT. Protein product: CATSRDREGVNTEAFF.

This clonotype was picked up many times. This rearrangement joins TRBV12-3 or TRBV12-4 to TRBJ1-5; TRBD1 aligns across 8 bases. This CDR3 has 14 amino acids. Unmatched junction bases numbered 5, after V lost 5 bases and J lost 5 bases. This CDR3 is CASSGDRWDQPQHF. As DNA, the CDR3 is TGTGCCAGCAGTGGGGACAGGTGGGATCAGCCCCAGCATTTT.

This clonotype was observed at least ten times. This chain links TRBV5-1 with TRBJ1-4, with 7 nucleotides matching TRBD1. The V segment lost 0 bases and the J segment 4 bases; nucleotides outside the gene matches: 3. Germline lookup yields CDR1 SGHRS and CDR2 YFSETQ. The CDR3 is made up of 15 amino acids. CDR3 loop: CASSLAGGNNEKLFF. DNA for the CDR3: TGCGCCAGCAGCTTGGCAGGGGGAAATAATGAAAAACTGTTTTTT.

This clonotype showed up many times. The CDR3 here is CATMGQSTDTQYF. The CDR3 DNA reads as TGTGCCACAATGGGACAGAGCACAGATACGCAGTATTTT. V usage is TRBV6-2 or TRBV6-3 and J usage is TRBJ2-3, with 7 nucleotides matching TRBD1. CDR3 length equals 13 residues. Germline-derived CDR1 and CDR2 are MNHEY and SVGEGT. Trimming removed 10 bases from V and 0 bases from J; junction bases left unmatched: 4.

There are many counts of this clonotype. The V and J genes are TRBV2 and TRBJ1-3, with TRBD1 matching over 7 bases. V lost 3 bases, J lost 2 bases, and 7 bases stayed unmatched. Germline assignment: CDR1 SNHLY and CDR2 FYNNEI. The CDR3 loop spans 16 amino acids. The CDR3 here is CASSERVTGAGNTIYF. Written as DNA, the CDR3 is TGTGCCAGCAGTGAGAGAGTTACAGGGGCTGGAAACACCATATATTTT.

The gene calls are TRBV6-1 and TRBJ1-1, with 10 bases that match TRBD1. This CDR3 spans 20 amino acids. Germline trimming cut 7 bases from V and 2 bases from J; bases unmatched to any gene: 22. Germline assignment: CDR1 MNHNS and CDR2 SASEGT. The CDR3 coding sequence is TGTGCCAGCAAAAAACCGGGACAGGGGCGACTCCACGGGAAAAACACTGAAGCTTTCTTT. Translated, it gives CASKKPGQGRLHGKNTEAFF.

This clonotype was counted at least ten times. The chain is built from TRBV7-3 and TRBJ2-1, with no clear D. Trimming stripped 5 bases from V and 3 bases from J, with 11 bases between. The CDR3 is made up of 14 amino acids. Germline V CDR1 and CDR2: SGHTA, FQGTGA. CDR3 sequence reads: CASSPMSGYNEQFF. CDR3 in DNA: TGTGCCAGCAGCCCCATGTCCGGCTACAATGAGCAGTTCTTC.

V is TRBV7-8 and J is TRBJ2-2; 8 bases fit TRBD1. CDR1 and CDR2 (germline): SGHVS, FQNEAQ. V shed 5 bases, J shed 0 bases, and the junction held 14 bases outside the gene matches. This CDR3 has 19 residues. CDR3 nucleotides: TGTGCCAGCAGCCCGGGACAGGCCTTACCGCTATCGAACACCGGGGAGCTGTTTTTT. Amino acids: CASSPGQALPLSNTGELFF.

At least ten counts were recorded for this clonotype. The J gene is TRBJ2-5, the V gene TRBV6-2 or TRBV6-3; 12 nucleotides match TRBD1. The germline CDR1 and CDR2 sequences are MNHEY and SVGEGT. This CDR3 region has 21 residues. With 6 bases clipped from V and 0 bases from J, the junction kept 20 bases outside the gene matches. The chain's CDR3 is CASSPVPGQGATWLDQETQYF. Here the CDR3 DNA reads TGTGCCAGCAGCCCCGTCCCGGGACAGGGGGCGACGTGGTTAGACCAAGAGACCCAGTACTTC.

This clonotype was observed at least ten times. Sequence at one end of the junction differs from germline and may be a read error. This chain links TRBV2 with TRBJ1-1; D is possibly TRBD1 (6 bases). There are 14 residues in the CDR3. CDR1 is SNHLY and CDR2 is FYNNEI in the germline V gene. CDR3 DNA: TGTGCCAGCAGGGAAGAACAGGGTTACACTGAAGCTTTCTTT. Amino acids: CASREEQGYTEAFF.